This TCR beta chain was sequenced for a study of CDR3 diversity in severe acne. This clonotype appeared many times. TCRdb passed the PCR reads through MiXCR, listing each CDR3 protein once. The table has about 84,000 distinct CDR3 sequences, 51% seen once. Germline CDR1 reads MNHNS; CDR2 reads SASEGT. The germline V and J ends were trimmed by 6 bases and 9 bases, with 9 bases remaining between them. This CDR3 is 11 amino acids long. V and J are TRBV6-1 and TRBJ2-1; perhaps TRBD2 as D (6 bases). The sequencing input was blood. The TCR originated in a male donor in good health, without acne. CDR3 amino acids: CASSGGGEQFF. As DNA, the CDR3 is TGTGCCAGCAGCGGGGGAGGTGAGCAGTTCTTC.